The 15 T cell receptor beta chains presented below share a single source sample, sequenced in a study of blood T cell repertoires in COVID-19. Method: immunoSEQ multiplex PCR; TCRdb's copy keeps in-frame clones and lacks some. Here the sample spans just over 350,000 clones, 80% to 90% being singletons. Source material: peripheral blood. The receptors originated from a woman aged 60 to 75 with COVID-19, enrolled during active disease.

The chain joins TRBV5-4 to TRBJ1-2; D perhaps matches TRBD1 (5 bases). The CDR3 runs 15 residues. Germline V gene lookup returns CDR1 SGHNT and CDR2 YYREEE (reference sequence). V was trimmed by 4 bases and J by 7 bases, leaving 20 bases between them. This chain's CDR3 is CASSPRPGSGGGYTF. The CDR3 region has the DNA TGTGCCAGCAGCCCACGACCGGGTTCCGGGGGTGGCTACACCTTC.

The chain employs TRBV7-2 and TRBJ1-5; D not resolved. This CDR3 region has 12 residues. The V and J ends lost 4 bases and 6 bases respectively, with 7 bases between them. Germline V lookup: CDR1 SGHTA, CDR2 FQGNSA. CDR3 in DNA: TGTGCCAGCAGCTCTAATCCTCAGCCCCAGCATTTT. It specifies CASSSNPQPQHF.

The rearrangement links TRBV4-1 to TRBJ2-7; a weak D match, TRBD2 (6 bases). The CDR3 sequence is 16 residues long. V lost 1 base and J 3 bases, leaving 16 bases between the germline ends. Germline lookup yields CDR1 MGHRA and CDR2 YSYEKL. The CDR3 DNA is TGCGCCAGCAGCCAAGGAGGGGAAAGGGGAGGCTACGAGCAGTACTTC. Encoded protein: CASSQGGERGGYEQYF.

The genes are TRBV14 and TRBJ2-5; 8 nucleotides align to TRBD2. CDR1 and CDR2 (germline): SGHDN, FVKESK. There are 18 residues in the CDR3. Losses at the gene ends were 3 bases for V and 5 bases for J; bases not matched to a gene: 17. DNA for the CDR3: TGTGCCAGCAGCCAGAGACCTAGCGGGCGGCCAGCAGGGGAGACCCAGTACTTC. Its protein product is CASSQRPSGRPAGETQYF.

Notes on this clone: The junction does not match germline at one end; this may be a read error. The chain recombines TRBV5-3 with TRBJ1-5, with a tentative D call TRBD1 (5 bases). TRBV5-3 is known as an ORF, though its function is uncertain. The CDR3 sequence is 11 residues long. The CDR3 bases are TGCCTGGAGGGGTTAGATCAGCCCCAGCATTTT. Translated: CLEGLDQPQHF.

The chain uses TRBV10-3 and TRBJ1-1, with D maybe TRBD1 (6 bases). CDR3 size: 13 residues. The germline V gene encodes CDR1 ENHRY and CDR2 SYGVKD. Trimming removed 8 bases from V and 1 base from J, with 11 bases in between. CDR3 nucleotides: TGTGCCATCGGTGGACAGTCGAACACTGAAGCTTTCTTT. Its protein is CAIGGQSNTEAFF.

This clone has just a few counts. The rearrangement links TRBV7-9 to TRBJ2-2, with 7 bases matching TRBD1. V was pared by 10 bases and J by 1 base, with 6 bases of the junction left unmatched. This CDR3 region has 14 residues. From germline, CDR1 is SEHNR and CDR2 FQNEAQ (reference sequence). The CDR3 loop is CATSGTENTGELFF. DNA of the CDR3: TGTGCCACCTCCGGGACAGAGAACACCGGGGAGCTGTTTTTT.

This clone occurred once. J is TRBJ1-1 and V is TRBV30; D is possibly TRBD1 (5 bases). V lost 4 bases to trimming and J lost 0 bases, with 12 bases between them. The V gene's germline CDR1 is GTSNPN and CDR2 SVGIG (reference sequence). The CDR3 has 14 residues. Here the CDR3 DNA reads TGTGCCTGGATCTCAGGGTTGGTGAACACTGAAGCTTTCTTT. Its translation: CAWISGLVNTEAFF.

This chain uses TRBV6-5 with TRBJ1-5, with a weak D call TRBD1 (5 bases). The CDR3 is made up of 12 amino acids. V was clipped by 6 bases and J by 9 bases, with 12 bases between them. The germline CDR1 and CDR2 sequences are MNHEY and SVGAGI. For the CDR3, the DNA is TGTGCCAGCAGCCCGACCGGGGGGCCCCAGCATTTT. It is translated as CASSPTGGPQHF.

The chain carries TRBV7-9 and TRBJ1-1, with D uncertain. The ends were cut back, 1 base at V and 1 base at J, with 7 bases in the middle. This CDR3 is built from 14 residues. Germline V lookup: CDR1 SEHNR, CDR2 FQNEAQ (reference sequence). The CDR3 DNA follows: TGTGCCAGCAGCTTAGAGGAGACGAACACTGAAGCTTTCTTT. Translated: CASSLEETNTEAFF.

As regards this clone: The identical CDR3 is also encoded by other nucleotide sequences in the sample. The chain carries TRBV11-3 and TRBJ1-1; D is possibly TRBD1 (5 bases). V was clipped by 5 bases and J by 5 bases, with 12 bases between them. The CDR3 consists of 13 residues. Germline V gene data show CDR1 as SGHNT and CDR2 as YENEEA. CDR3 sequence reads: CASSLTGGTEAFF. The DNA of the CDR3 is TGTGCCAGCAGCCTTACGGGGGGGACTGAAGCTTTCTTT. Supplemented by reference TRBV11-3 and TRBJ1-1, the full variable domain reads EAGVVQSPRYKIIEKKQPVAFWCNPISGHNTLYWYLQNLGQGPELLIRYENEEAVDDSQLPKDRFSAERLKGVDSTLKIQPAELGDSAVYLCASSLTGGTEAFFGQGTRLTVV.

This chain uses TRBV27 with TRBJ2-1; 12 nucleotides line up with TRBD1. V was clipped by 1 base and J by 6 bases; unmatched bases: 4. In germline, CDR1 is MNHEY, CDR2 SMNVEV (reference sequence). The CDR3 is 16 residues long. The CDR3 DNA sequence: TGTGCCAGCAGTTTATGGGGACAGGGGGCAGTCAATGAGCAGTTCTTC. It specifies CASSLWGQGAVNEQFF.

This sequence joins TRBV7-3 and TRBJ2-3, with D possibly TRBD2 on 6 matching bases. Germline CDR1 SGHTA, CDR2 FQGTGA. There are 12 residues in the CDR3. V lost 2 bases and J 9 bases, leaving 9 bases between the germline ends. The CDR3 region has the DNA TGTGCCAGCAGCTTAGCGGGAATGACGCAGTATTTT. Protein: CASSLAGMTQYF.

This clone was counted between two and nine times. The CDR3 is CASSLVGGLVTGELFF. The CDR3 region has the DNA TGTGCCAGCAGCTTAGTTGGGGGACTCGTCACCGGGGAGCTGTTTTTT. The genes are TRBV7-2 and TRBJ2-2, with a possible D match to TRBD2 (6 bases). The CDR3 has 16 residues. CDR1 is SGHTA and CDR2 is FQGNSA in the germline V gene. Trimming cost V 1 base and J 4 bases, with 13 bases left between them.

V usage is TRBV19 and J usage is TRBJ1-4; the match to TRBD1 covers 8 bases. Losses at the gene ends were 3 bases for V and 5 bases for J; bases not matched to a gene: 2. Germline CDR1 and CDR2: LNHDA and SQIVND (reference sequence). This CDR3 region has 14 residues. CDR3 sequence: CASSIGQGNEKLFF. In nucleotides, the CDR3 is TGTGCCAGTAGTATCGGACAGGGAAATGAAAAACTGTTTTTT.